This T cell receptor (beta chain) was captured by sequencing in a study of response to subunit inactivated influenza vaccine. TCRdb re-analysed the RT-PCR reads in MiXCR, keeping a single row per CDR3 protein. The repertoire includes about 540,000 distinct CDR3 sequences, approximately 24% of them detected once, and 2.5% to 3% sits in the top ten. Trimming shortened V by 2 bases and J by 5 bases, and 9 bases separated the two germline ends. The CDR3 is 13 amino acids. The data were also submitted as part of a second study, on T cells expressing NK-cell markers. Per that paper: The authors generated TCR beta cDNA through 5'RACE template switching with UMIs. Sorted T-cell subsets CD3+CD56+NKG2C+, CD3+CD56+NKG2C- and CD3+CD56-NKG2C+ were TCR beta-sequenced. Among the eight sequenced donors, seven tested HCMV-seropositive and one tested seronegative. Roughly 6 donors showed dominant NKG2C+ clonotypes comprising about 1.0-7.0% of their CD8+ T cells.

The chain links TRBV12-3 or TRBV12-4 to TRBJ1-2; D gene ambiguous. The TCR sequence derives from a man aged 45-65 years who received an inactivated influenza vaccine. Sequencing was performed on CD4+ T cells sorted from PBMCs, taken roughly 13 days after vaccination. The CDR3 coding sequence is TGTGCCAGCAGTTTACTTCGGGATTATGGCTACACCTTC. This codes for CASSLLRDYGYTF.